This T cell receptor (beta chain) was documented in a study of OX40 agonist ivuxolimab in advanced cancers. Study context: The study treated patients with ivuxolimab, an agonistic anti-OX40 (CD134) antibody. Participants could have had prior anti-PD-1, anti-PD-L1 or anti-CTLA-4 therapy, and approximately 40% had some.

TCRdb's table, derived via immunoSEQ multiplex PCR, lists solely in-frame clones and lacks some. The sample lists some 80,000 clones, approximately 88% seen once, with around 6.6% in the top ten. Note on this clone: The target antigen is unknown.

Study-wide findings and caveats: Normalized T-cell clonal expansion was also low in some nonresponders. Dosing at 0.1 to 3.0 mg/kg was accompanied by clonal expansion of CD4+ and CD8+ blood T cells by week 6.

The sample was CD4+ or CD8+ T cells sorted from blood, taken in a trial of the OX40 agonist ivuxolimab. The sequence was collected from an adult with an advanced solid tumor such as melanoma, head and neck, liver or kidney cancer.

The CDR3 bases are TGTGCCAGCAGCTTAGACGGTAGGCGCGCTAGCACAGATACGCAGTATTTT. Encoded protein: CASSLDGRRASTDTQYF. The V and J genes are TRBV7-6 and TRBJ2-3; no clear D. In germline, CDR1 is SGHVS, CDR2 FNYEAQ. CDR3 length: 17 residues. V dropped 1 base and J dropped 0 bases, with 14 bases sitting between them.